This T cell receptor (beta chain) was profiled in a study of blood T cell repertoires in COVID-19. Study-level background: Both acute and convalescent COVID-19 samples were obtained from the United States, Italy and Spain. Nucleic acid was either cDNA or gDNA, and it came from T cells, B-cell-depleted T cells, or PBMCs.

This clone was counted once. TCRdb's copy holds only in-frame clones and misses some; the assay was immunoSEQ multiplex PCR. Among 250,000 to 300,000 clones, 85% were seen once, and the ten largest hold 5% to 6.5%. This TCR was recovered from a man aged 45-65 years with active or convalescent COVID-19. Sample: peripheral blood.

The CDR3 sequence: CASSQRGPPQYF. The DNA of the CDR3 is TGTGCCAGCAGCCAAAGGGGCCCCCCGCAGTATTTT. The chain employs TRBV3-1 (or the pseudogene TRBV3-2) and TRBJ2-3, with a tentative D call TRBD1 (5 bases). CDR3 length: 12 amino acids. Trimming cost V 2 bases and J 10 bases, with 10 bases left between them. Germline-derived CDR1 and CDR2 are LGHDT and YNNKEL (reference sequence).